The present entry profiles one T cell receptor beta chain with its context. Its cognate antigen is unknown. The data originate from a study of molecular identifiers for immune sequencing clone quantification. Study conclusions and caveats: Highly expanded clone sizes could be underestimated through barcode sharing by identical TCR molecules.

Via MiXCR, TCRdb re-called the PCR reads, giving one row per CDR3 protein. The table lists some 320,000 distinct CDR3 sequences, about a quarter of them singletons. Sorting was used to obtain naive CD8 T cells (CD8+CD4-CCR7+CD45RA+). The CDR3 spans 18 residues. Trimming shortened V by 2 bases and J by 4 bases, and 24 bases separated the two germline ends. In germline, CDR1 is MNHEY, CDR2 SVGEGT. The chain is built from TRBV6-2 or TRBV6-3 and TRBJ2-7, with a weak D call TRBD1 (6 bases). The receptor was derived from a human donor in good health. Some libraries in this study had Jurkat cell RNA spiked in. Material: naive CD8+ T cells from blood, with Jurkat cell RNA spiked in. The sample's subset: FACS-sorted CD8+CD4-CCR7+CD45RA+ naive T cells. CDR3: CASSYTPWSLGQDYEQYF. Written as DNA, the CDR3 is TGTGCCAGCAGTTACACTCCGTGGTCCCTGGGACAAGATTACGAGCAGTACTTC.